This is a list of T cell receptor beta chains from one sample in a study of esophageal squamous cell carcinoma under preoperative chemotherapy. TCRdb re-analysed the PCR reads in MiXCR, keeping a single row per CDR3 protein. The sample holds 15,000 to 20,000 distinct CDR3 sequences, 35% to 55% seen once. Collection of the sample occurred from a patient given preoperative chemotherapy. These receptor sequences come from a human donor with esophageal squamous cell carcinoma. The donor label of this sample is uncertain. The CDR3 runs from the conserved cysteine through the conserved F or W. D genes are given only for firm matches. Rows give clone size only sometimes, using once, few, many, or a class for an expanded clone.

J gene | D gene | V gene | clone size | CDR3 DNA | CDR3 protein
TRBJ2-7 | TRBD1 | TRBV11-3 | NA | TGTGCCAGCAGCTTGGGGGGACAGGGAAGGGGCGAGCAGTACTTC | CASSLGGQGRGEQYF
TRBJ2-6 | NA | TRBV7-8 | few | TGTGCCAGCAGCCCTACGACGGTCTCTGGGGCCAACGTCCTGACTTTC | CASSPTTVSGANVLTF
TRBJ2-1 | NA | TRBV12-3/TRBV12-4 | many | TGTGCCAGCAGTTTGAGTGGACTCTACAATGAGCAGTTCTTC | CASSLSGLYNEQFF
TRBJ2-1 | TRBD2 | TRBV7-2 | few | TGTGCCAGCAGCCTTAAAGGGACTAGCGGGAGGGCGGGTGAGCAGTTCTTC | CASSLKGTSGRAGEQFF
TRBJ2-1 | TRBD2 | TRBV7-9 | few | TGTGCCAGCAGCTCGGGACTAGCGGGAGGGAATGAGCAGTTCTTC | CASSSGLAGGNEQFF
TRBJ2-1 | TRBD1 | TRBV12-5 | many | TGTGCTAGTGGTTTGGGCGGGACAGGGGGTCCCTACGAGCAGTTCTTC | CASGLGGTGGPYEQFF
TRBJ2-7 | TRBD2 | TRBV7-2 | NA | TGTGCCAGCAGCTCGAAGTTAAGAAGACTAGCGGGGGGTAACGAGCAGTACTTC | CASSSKLRRLAGGNEQYF
TRBJ2-4 | NA | TRBV7-6 | NA | TGTGCCGGCAGCTGGGGGCGTGGGGGGGATACCCAGTACTTT | CAGSWGRGGDTQYF
TRBJ2-6 | NA | TRBV7-2 | few | TGTGCCAACCTCCTTAGTCTCTCTGGGGCCAACGTCCTGACTTTC | CANLLSLSGANVLTF
TRBJ2-1 | NA | TRBV10-1 | few | TGCGCCAGCAGTGAGTCGGGCAGGGCCTCCGAGCAGTTCTTC | CASSESGRASEQFF
TRBJ2-7 | TRBD2 | TRBV6-2/TRBV6-3 | NA | TGTGCCAGCAGTCGACTAGCGGACTACGAGCAGTACTTC | CASSRLADYEQYF
TRBJ2-5 | NA | TRBV7-8 | once | TGTGCCAGCGGGTCGACTACTGCGAAAGAGACCCAGTCCTTC | CASGSTTAKETQSF
TRBJ1-1 | NA | TRBV6-1 | NA | TGTGCCAGCAGTGAAGGGAGCAGGGGAAACACTGAAGCTTTCTTT | CASSEGSRGNTEAFF
TRBJ2-5 | NA | TRBV7-2 | medium-sized | TGTGCCAGCAGCTTAGCGGGAGTAGAGGCGGAGACCCAGTACTTC | CASSLAGVEAETQYF
TRBJ2-6 | TRBD1 | TRBV10-3 | NA | TGTGCCATCAGTGAAGGGACAGGGGGGATTGGGGCCAACGTCCTGACTTTC | CAISEGTGGIGANVLTF
TRBJ1-1 | NA | TRBV7-8 | medium-sized | TGTGCCAGCAGCTTTACAAGGGTTGAAGCTTTCTTT | CASSFTRVEAFF
TRBJ1-1 | NA | TRBV20-1 | NA | TGCAGTGCTAGAGATCGGGGGGAAGTCATGAACACTGAAGCTTTCTTT | CSARDRGEVMNTEAFF
TRBJ1-6 | NA | TRBV5-4 | NA | TGTGCCAGCAGCCAAAGGACCAATTCACCCCTCCACTTT | CASSQRTNSPLHF
TRBJ2-5 | NA | TRBV10-3 | many | TGTGCCATCAGTGATCTAGGTGAGACCCAGTACTTC | CAISDLGETQYF
TRBJ1-6 | NA | TRBV6-5 | many | TGTGCCAGCAGTTACTACAATTCACCCCTCCACTTT | CASSYYNSPLHF
TRBJ2-2 | NA | TRBV6-1 | NA | TGTGCCAGCGGTGAACTGGCAGGGCCTACCGGGACGCAGTTTTTT | CASGELAGPTGTQFF
TRBJ2-5 | NA | TRBV7-2 | many | TGTGCCAGCAGCCCCGGCGCAGCTCAAGAGACCCAGTACTTC | CASSPGAAQETQYF
TRBJ2-3 | NA | TRBV12-5 | NA | TGTGCTAGTGGTTTCCCGCGAGCTATTAGCACAGATACGCAGTATTTT | CASGFPRAISTDTQYF
TRBJ2-7 | NA | TRBV28 | NA | TGTGCCAGCAGTTCTTCCCGGGACACACTTGCCCACGAGCAGTACTTC | CASSSSRDTLAHEQYF
TRBJ2-7 | TRBD2 | TRBV7-6 | many | TGTGCCAGCAGCTTAGCGGCTAGCGGGTCCTACGAGCAGTACTTC | CASSLAASGSYEQYF
TRBJ2-2 | NA | TRBV7-6 | NA | TGTGCCAGCAGCTTAGAGAACGCCGGGGAGCTGTTTTTT | CASSLENAGELFF
TRBJ2-5 | NA | TRBV7-3 | NA | TGTGCCAGCAGCTTAATGATCGGAGAAGAGGTCTTCTTC | CASSLMIGEEVFF
TRBJ2-3 | NA | TRBV7-2 | NA | TGTGCCAGCAGCCCTACCTGGGACAAAGAGACCCAGTATTTT | CASSPTWDKETQYF
TRBJ2-3 | TRBD2 | TRBV7-2 | NA | TGTGCCAGCAGCTTAGGACTAGCGGGGGGAGATACGCAGTATTTT | CASSLGLAGGDTQYF
TRBJ2-1 | TRBD2 | TRBV6-1 | many | TGTGCCAGCACCCTAGCGGGAGGGGGGGACAATGAGCAGTTCTTC | CASTLAGGGDNEQFF
TRBJ2-7 | NA | TRBV6-1 | NA | TGTGCCAGCAGTCAGGGGGGGCCGGTTAGCGAGCAGTACTTC | CASSQGGPVSEQYF